This T cell receptor (beta chain) was identified in a study of cytomegalovirus exposure and HLA in healthy donors. Both 60 Vbeta primers and 13 Jbeta primers went into the PCR. Sequenced by immunoSEQ multiplex PCR; TCRdb stores in-frame clones only, minus some. The data contain 90,000 to 95,000 clones, around 80% of them singletons. Study-wide results and caveats: In vitro checks showed that three CMV-associated chains really do target CMV antigens. Follow-up analysis later connected one missense variant in DCLRE1C with trimming of TCR beta V- and J-genes.

The CDR3 is 14 amino acids. V shed 2 bases and J shed 1 base, with 8 bases lying between them. Per germline, CDR1 MRHNA and CDR2 SNTAGT. With regard to this clone: Its specificity is not known.

The chain joins TRBV6-4 to TRBJ1-1; TRBD1 is a possible D gene (6 bases). The specimen was PBMCs. This clonotype was obtained from a male donor in good health and CMV-seropositive. In DNA form, the CDR3 reads TGTGCCAGCAGTGACACGGGACAGAACACTGAAGCTTTCTTT. Its translation: CASSDTGQNTEAFF.